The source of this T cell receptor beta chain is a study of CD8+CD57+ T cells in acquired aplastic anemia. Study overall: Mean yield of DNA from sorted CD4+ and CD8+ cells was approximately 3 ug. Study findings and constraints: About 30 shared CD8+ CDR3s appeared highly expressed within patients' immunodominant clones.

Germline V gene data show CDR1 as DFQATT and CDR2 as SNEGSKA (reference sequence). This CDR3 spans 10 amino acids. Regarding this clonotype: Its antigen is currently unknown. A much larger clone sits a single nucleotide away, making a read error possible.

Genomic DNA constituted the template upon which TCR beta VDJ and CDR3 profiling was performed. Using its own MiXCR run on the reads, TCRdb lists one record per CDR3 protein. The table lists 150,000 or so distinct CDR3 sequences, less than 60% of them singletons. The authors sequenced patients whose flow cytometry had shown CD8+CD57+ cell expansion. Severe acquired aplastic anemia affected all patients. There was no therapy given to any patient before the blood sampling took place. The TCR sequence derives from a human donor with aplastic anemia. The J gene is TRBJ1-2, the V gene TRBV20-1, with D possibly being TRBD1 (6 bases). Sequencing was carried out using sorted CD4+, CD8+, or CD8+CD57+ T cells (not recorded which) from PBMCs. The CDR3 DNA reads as TGCGGGGGGGGGCATAATGGCTACACCTTC. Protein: CGGGHNGYTF.